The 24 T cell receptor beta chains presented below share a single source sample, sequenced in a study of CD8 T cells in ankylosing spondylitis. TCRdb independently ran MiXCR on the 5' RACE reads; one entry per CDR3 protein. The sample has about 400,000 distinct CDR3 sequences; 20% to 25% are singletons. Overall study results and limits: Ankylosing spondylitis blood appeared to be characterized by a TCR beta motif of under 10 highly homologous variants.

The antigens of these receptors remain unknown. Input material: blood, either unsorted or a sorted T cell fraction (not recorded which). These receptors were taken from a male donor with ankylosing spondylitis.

The CDR3 loop reads CASSLGQGQGYTF. In nucleotides, the CDR3 is TGCGCCAGCAGCTTAGGTCAGGGGCAAGGCTACACCTTC. V is TRBV5-1 and J is TRBJ1-2; tentatively, D is TRBD1 (6 bases). Germline V gene sequence: CDR1 SGHRS, CDR2 YFSETQ. The length of the CDR3 is 13 residues. V was clipped by 2 bases and J by 8 bases, with 13 bases between them.

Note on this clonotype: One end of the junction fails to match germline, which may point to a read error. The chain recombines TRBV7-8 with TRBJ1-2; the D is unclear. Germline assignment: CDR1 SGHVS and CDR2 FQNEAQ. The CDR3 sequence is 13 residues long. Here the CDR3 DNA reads TGTGCCAGCAGCCCAGGACGGAGCTATGACTACACCTTC. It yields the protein CASSPGRSYDYTF. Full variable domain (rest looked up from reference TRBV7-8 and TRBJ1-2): GAGVSQSPRYKVAKRGQDVALRCDPISGHVSLFWYQQALGQGPEFLTYFQNEAQLDKSGLPSDRFFAERPEGSVSTLKIQRTQQEDSAVYLCASSPGRSYDYTFGSGTRLTVV.

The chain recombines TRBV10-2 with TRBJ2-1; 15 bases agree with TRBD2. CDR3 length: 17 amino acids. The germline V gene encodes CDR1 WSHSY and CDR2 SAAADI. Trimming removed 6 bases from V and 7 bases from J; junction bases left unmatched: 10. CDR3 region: CASRIAPGTSGRNEQFF. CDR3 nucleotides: TGCGCCAGCAGGATTGCCCCCGGGACTAGCGGGAGGAATGAGCAGTTCTTC.

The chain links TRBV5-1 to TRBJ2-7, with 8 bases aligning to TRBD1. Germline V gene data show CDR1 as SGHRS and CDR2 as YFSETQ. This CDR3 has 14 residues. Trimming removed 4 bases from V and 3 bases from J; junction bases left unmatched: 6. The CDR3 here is CASSPRQGRYEQYF. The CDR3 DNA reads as TGCGCCAGCAGCCCTCGACAGGGGCGCTACGAGCAGTACTTC.

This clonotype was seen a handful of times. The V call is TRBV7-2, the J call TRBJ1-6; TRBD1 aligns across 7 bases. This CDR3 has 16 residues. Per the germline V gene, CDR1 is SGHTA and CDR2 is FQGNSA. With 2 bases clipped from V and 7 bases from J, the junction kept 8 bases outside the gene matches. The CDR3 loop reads CASSLFPGGENSPLHF. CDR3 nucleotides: TGTGCCAGCAGCTTATTTCCAGGGGGGGAAAATTCACCCCTCCACTTT.

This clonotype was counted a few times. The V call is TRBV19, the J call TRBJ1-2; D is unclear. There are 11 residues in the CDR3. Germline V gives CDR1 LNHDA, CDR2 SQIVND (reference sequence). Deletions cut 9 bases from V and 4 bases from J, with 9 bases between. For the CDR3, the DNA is TGTGCCAGCTCCCAGTTCTATGGCTACACCTTC. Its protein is CASSQFYGYTF.

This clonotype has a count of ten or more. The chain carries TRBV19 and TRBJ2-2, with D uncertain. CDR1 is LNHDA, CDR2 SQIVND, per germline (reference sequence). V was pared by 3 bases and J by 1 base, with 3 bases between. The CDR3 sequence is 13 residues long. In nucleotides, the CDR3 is TGTGCCAGTAGTATGGGGAACACCGGGGAGCTGTTTTTT. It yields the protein CASSMGNTGELFF.

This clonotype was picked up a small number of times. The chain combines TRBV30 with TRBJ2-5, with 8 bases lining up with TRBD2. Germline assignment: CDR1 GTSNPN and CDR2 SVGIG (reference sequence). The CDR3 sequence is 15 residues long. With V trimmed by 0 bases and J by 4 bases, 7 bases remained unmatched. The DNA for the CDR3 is TGTGCCTGGAGTGTGTCGGGGCTAGCGGGAGAGACCCAGTACTTC. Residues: CAWSVSGLAGETQYF.

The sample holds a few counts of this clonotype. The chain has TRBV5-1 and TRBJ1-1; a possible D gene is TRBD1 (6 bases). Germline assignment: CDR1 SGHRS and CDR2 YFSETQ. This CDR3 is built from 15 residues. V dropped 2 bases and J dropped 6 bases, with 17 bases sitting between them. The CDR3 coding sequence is TGCGCCAGCAGCTTCTCTCGAGGGGGAGGAGCTGAAGCTTTCTTT. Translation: CASSFSRGGGAEAFF. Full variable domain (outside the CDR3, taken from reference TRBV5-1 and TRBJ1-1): KAGVTQTPRYLIKTRGQQVTLSCSPISGHRSVSWYQQTPGQGLQFLFEYFSETQRNKGNFPGRFSGRQFSNSRSEMNVSTLELGDSALYLCASSFSRGGGAEAFFGQGTRLTVV.

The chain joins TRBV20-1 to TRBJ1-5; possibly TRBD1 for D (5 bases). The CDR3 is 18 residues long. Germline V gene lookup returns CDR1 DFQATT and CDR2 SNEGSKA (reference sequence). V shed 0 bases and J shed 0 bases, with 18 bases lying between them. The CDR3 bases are TGCAGTGCTAGAGATCGGGGGACCGCCCTCTATAGCAATCAGCCCCAGCATTTT. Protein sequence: CSARDRGTALYSNQPQHF.

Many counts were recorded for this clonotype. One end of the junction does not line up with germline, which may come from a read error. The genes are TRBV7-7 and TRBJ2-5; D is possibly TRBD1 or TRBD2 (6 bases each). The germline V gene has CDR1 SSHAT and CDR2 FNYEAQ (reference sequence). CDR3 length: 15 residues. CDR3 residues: CASSLLGGPGETQYF. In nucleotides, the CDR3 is TGTGCTAGCAGCTTACTAGGGGGGCCTGGGGAGACCCAGTACTTC.

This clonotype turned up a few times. In DNA, the CDR3 is TGTGCCAGCAGTTACTCCAGACAGGGGCTGGCTTTCTTT. Amino acid sequence: CASSYSRQGLAFF. The J gene is TRBJ1-1, the V gene TRBV6-6; 8 nucleotides agree with TRBD1. CDR1 and CDR2 (germline): MNHNY, SVGAGI (reference sequence). The CDR3 is 13 residues long. V lost 0 bases and J lost 11; bases outside the gene matches: 5.

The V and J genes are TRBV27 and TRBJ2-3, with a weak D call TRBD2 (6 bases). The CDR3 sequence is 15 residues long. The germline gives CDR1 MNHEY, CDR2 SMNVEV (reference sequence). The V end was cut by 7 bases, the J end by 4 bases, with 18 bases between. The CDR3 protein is CASNPIGGFADTQYF. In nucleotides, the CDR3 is TGTGCCAGCAACCCCATTGGGGGGTTCGCAGATACGCAGTATTTT.

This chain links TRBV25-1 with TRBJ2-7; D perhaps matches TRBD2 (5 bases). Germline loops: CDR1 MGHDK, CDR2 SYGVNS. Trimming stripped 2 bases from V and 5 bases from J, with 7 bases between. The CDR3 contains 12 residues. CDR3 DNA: TGTGCCAGCAGTGAACCCGGGGACGAGCAGTACTTC. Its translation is CASSEPGDEQYF.

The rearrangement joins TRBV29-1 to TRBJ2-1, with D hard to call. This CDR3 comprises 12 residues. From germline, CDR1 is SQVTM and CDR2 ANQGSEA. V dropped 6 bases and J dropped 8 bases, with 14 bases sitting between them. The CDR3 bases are TGCAGCGTCGACAAGGGTATCGATGAGCAGTTCTTC. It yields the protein CSVDKGIDEQFF.

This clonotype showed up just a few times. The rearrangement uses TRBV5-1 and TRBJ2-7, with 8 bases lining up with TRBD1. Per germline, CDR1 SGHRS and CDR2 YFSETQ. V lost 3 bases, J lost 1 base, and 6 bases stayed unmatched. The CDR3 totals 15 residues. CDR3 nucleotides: TGCGCCAGCAGCTCTCTATGGACAGGGTCCTACGAGCAGTACTTC. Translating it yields CASSSLWTGSYEQYF.

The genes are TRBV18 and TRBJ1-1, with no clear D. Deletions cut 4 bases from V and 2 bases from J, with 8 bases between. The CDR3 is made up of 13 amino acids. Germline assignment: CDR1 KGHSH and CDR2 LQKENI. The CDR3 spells CASSQNRNTEAFF. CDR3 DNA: TGTGCCAGCTCACAAAACAGAAACACTGAAGCTTTCTTT.

The CDR3 region is CSAERTSNEQFF. CDR3 bases: TGCAGTGCTGAAAGGACTTCGAATGAGCAGTTCTTC. The genes are TRBV20-1 and TRBJ2-1, with a weak D call TRBD2 (5 bases). This CDR3 spans 12 amino acids. Germline CDR1 and CDR2: DFQATT and SNEGSKA (reference sequence). Trimming stripped 5 bases from V and 7 bases from J, with 12 bases between.

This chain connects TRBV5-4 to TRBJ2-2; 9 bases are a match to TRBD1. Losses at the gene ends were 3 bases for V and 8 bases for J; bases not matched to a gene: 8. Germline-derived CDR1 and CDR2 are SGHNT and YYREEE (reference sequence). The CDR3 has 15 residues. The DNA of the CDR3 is TGTGCCAGCAGCTCCCGGGACAGGGATCTGGGGGAGCTGTTTTTT. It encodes CASSSRDRDLGELFF.

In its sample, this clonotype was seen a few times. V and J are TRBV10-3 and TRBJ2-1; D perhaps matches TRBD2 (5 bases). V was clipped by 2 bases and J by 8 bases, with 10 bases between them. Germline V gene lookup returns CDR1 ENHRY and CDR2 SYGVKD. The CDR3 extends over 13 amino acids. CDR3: CAISEMAGHEQFF. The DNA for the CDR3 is TGTGCCATCAGTGAGATGGCGGGTCATGAGCAGTTCTTC.

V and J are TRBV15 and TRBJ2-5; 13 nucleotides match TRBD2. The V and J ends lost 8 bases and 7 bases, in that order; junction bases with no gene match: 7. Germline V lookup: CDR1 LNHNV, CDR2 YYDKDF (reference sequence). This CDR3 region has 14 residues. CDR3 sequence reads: CATGLAGVSRTQYF. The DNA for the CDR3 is TGTGCCACCGGACTAGCGGGAGTCTCGCGGACCCAGTACTTC.

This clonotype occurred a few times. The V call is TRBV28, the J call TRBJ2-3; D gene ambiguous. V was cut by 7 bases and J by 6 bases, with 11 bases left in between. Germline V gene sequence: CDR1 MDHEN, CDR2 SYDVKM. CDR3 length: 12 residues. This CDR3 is CASTPRRDTQYF. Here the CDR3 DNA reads TGTGCCAGCACCCCACGGCGGGATACGCAGTATTTT.

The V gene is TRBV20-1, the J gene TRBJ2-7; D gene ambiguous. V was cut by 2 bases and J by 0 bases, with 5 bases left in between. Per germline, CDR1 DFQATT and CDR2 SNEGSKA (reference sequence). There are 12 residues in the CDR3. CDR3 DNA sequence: TGCAGTGCTAGATTAATCTCCTACGAGCAGTACTTC. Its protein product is CSARLISYEQYF.

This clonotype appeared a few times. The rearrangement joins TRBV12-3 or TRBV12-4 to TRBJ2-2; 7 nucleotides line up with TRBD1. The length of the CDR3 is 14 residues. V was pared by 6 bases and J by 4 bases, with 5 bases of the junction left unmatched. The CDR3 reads CASSGNRGTGELFF. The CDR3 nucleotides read TGTGCCAGCAGCGGCAACAGGGGCACCGGGGAGCTGTTTTTT.